Described below is a single T cell receptor (beta chain) sequence and its context. Its antigen remains unidentified. This sample stems from a study of shared clonotypes between healthy human individuals. Clones were read by immunoSEQ multiplex PCR, and TCRdb kept only the in-frame ones, dropping some. The sample has around 200,000 clones, approximately 95% seen once. Study-wide results and limits: Estimated richness values were generally larger in naive subsets than in memory subsets.

V was cut by 0 bases and J by 5 bases, with 17 bases left in between. The length of the CDR3 is 16 residues. Per the germline V gene, CDR1 is SGHRS and CDR2 is YFSETQ. The source of this sequence is a woman aged 25-40 years in good health. V and J are TRBV5-1 and TRBJ1-2; possible D gene TRBD1, 6 bases. Sequenced material: naive CD4+ T cells sorted from blood. Stated subset: CD45RA+ positively selected. CDR3 DNA sequence: TGCGCCAGCAGCTTGGGGACCGGGACAATCCTATATGGCTACACCTTC. Encoded protein: CASSLGTGTILYGYTF.